This TCR beta chain derives from a study of cytomegalovirus exposure and HLA in healthy donors. This clone has a handful of counts. What it binds is not known. General study findings and limits: A few CMV-associated chains proved CMV antigen-specific in vitro.

CDR1 and CDR2 (germline): SNHLY, FYNNEI. The CDR3 has 14 residues. Trimming cost V 3 bases and J 8 bases, with 13 bases left between them. Sequencing was performed with immunoSEQ multiplex PCR; in TCRdb, only in-frame clones are kept and a portion is missing. The sample consists of around 400,000 clones, 70% to 90% of them appearing once. The source of this sequence is a woman aged 18-29 years in good health and CMV-seronegative. The chain recombines TRBV2 with TRBJ1-4; D gene unclear. The sequenced material came from PBMCs. For the CDR3, the DNA is TGTGCCAGCAGTGAGAGCGAGGGTAGGGAAAAACTGTTTTTT. Amino acids: CASSESEGREKLFF.